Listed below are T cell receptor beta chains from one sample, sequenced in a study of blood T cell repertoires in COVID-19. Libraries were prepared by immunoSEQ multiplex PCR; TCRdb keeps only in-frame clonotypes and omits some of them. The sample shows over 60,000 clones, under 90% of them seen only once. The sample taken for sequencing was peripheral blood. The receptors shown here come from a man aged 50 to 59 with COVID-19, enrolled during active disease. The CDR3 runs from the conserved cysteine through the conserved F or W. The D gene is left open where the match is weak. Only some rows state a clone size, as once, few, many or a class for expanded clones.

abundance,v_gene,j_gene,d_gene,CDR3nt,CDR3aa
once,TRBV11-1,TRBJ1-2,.,TGTGCCAGCAGCTTAGGATCGGGGTATGGCTACACCTTC,CASSLGSGYGYTF
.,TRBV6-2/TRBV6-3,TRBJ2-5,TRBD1,TGTGCCAGCAGTCCGTATGACAGGGGACAAGAGACCCAGTACTTC,CASSPYDRGQETQYF
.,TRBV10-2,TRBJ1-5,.,TGCGCCAGCCTCCCGGGGGGCGCAGTGGGTAGCAATCAGCCCCAGCATTTT,CASLPGGAVGSNQPQHF
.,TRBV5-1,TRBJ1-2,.,TGCGCCAGCAGCTTGGATGGGGCGGGCTACACCTTC,CASSLDGAGYTF
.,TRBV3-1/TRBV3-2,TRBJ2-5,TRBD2,TGTGCCAGCAAAGGACTAGCGGGGTCCCAAGAGACCCAGTACTTC,CASKGLAGSQETQYF
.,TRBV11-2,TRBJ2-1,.,TGTGCCAGCAGCTTAACGGGGGAGAATGAGCAGTTCTTC,CASSLTGENEQFF
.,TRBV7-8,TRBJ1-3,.,TGTGCCAGCAGCAGACTCCGGGTTATTGGAAACACCATATATTTT,CASSRLRVIGNTIYF
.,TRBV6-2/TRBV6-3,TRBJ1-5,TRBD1,TGTGCCAGCAGTTCGTACAGGGGAGGAGAAGGCAATCAGCCCCAGCATTTT,CASSSYRGGEGNQPQHF
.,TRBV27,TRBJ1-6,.,TGTGCCAGCAGTACCGTCGACAGGAACCTCCACTTT,CASSTVDRNLHF
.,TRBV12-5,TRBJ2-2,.,TGTGCTAGTGGACCCGGCGTTGGGGCACCGAACACCGGGGAGCTGTTTTTT,CASGPGVGAPNTGELFF
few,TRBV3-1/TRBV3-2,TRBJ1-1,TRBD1,TGTGCCAGCAGGAGTCAGGGGGGCACTGAAGCTTTCTTT,CASRSQGGTEAFF
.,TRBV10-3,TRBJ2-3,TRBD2,TGTGCCATCAGTGAGAATCCCGGGGGGGCCACAGATACGCAGTATTTT,CAISENPGGATDTQYF
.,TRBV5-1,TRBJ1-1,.,TGCGCCAGCAGCTACCCCAGGGAGGGTGGTGAAGCTTTCTTT,CASSYPREGGEAFF
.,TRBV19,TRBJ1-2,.,TGTGCCAGTAGTCAATACCAGGTTTACTATGGCTACACCTTC,CASSQYQVYYGYTF
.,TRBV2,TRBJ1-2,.,TGTGCCAGCAGTTCGGGTGTTAACTATGGCTACACCTTC,CASSSGVNYGYTF
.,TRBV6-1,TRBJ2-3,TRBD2,TGTGCCAGCAGTGAATTCCGGGGGGGAGGCACAGATACGCAGTATTTT,CASSEFRGGGTDTQYF
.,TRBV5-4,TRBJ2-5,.,TGTGCCAGCAGCCCTGACAGTCAAGAGACCCAGTACTTC,CASSPDSQETQYF
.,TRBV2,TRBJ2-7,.,TGTGCCAGCCAGAGGGTCAGGTCCGAGCAGTACTTC,CASQRVRSEQYF
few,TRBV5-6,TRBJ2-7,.,TGTGCCAGCAGCTTGCGCGGGGGCCTCGCCTACGAGCAGTACTTC,CASSLRGGLAYEQYF
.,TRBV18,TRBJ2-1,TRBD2,TGTGCCAGCTCATTCAGACTAGCGGGGGACTACAATGAGCAGTTCTTC,CASSFRLAGDYNEQFF
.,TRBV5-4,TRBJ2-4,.,TGTGCCAGCAGCTTGGTGGGGACAACCAAAAACATTCAGTACTTC,CASSLVGTTKNIQYF
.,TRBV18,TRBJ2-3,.,TGTGCCAGCTCACCTCTGAACGGGGGTAGCACAGATACGCAGTATTTT,CASSPLNGGSTDTQYF
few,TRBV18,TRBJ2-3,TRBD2,TGTGCCAGCTCACCAACCGTTAGCGGGGGCACAGATACGCAGTATTTT,CASSPTVSGGTDTQYF
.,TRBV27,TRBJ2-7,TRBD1,TGTGCCAGCAGGAATCAGGGGGGACAGGTTGCAGTGCAGTACTTC,CASRNQGGQVAVQYF
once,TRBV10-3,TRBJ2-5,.,TGTGCCATCAGTGACCGGGAGGAGACCCAGTACTTC,CAISDREETQYF
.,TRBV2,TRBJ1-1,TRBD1,TGTGCCAGCAGCGGGGACAGGATGAACACTGAAGCTTTCTTT,CASSGDRMNTEAFF
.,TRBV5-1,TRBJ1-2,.,TGCGCCAGCAGCCGGGGGGGCGCGGGTAGCTATGGCTACACCTTC,CASSRGGAGSYGYTF
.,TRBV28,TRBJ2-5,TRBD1,TGTGCCAGCAGTTTAGTTACAGGGGGCGAAGAGACCCAGTACTTC,CASSLVTGGEETQYF
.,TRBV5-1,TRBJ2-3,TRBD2,TGCGCCAGCAGCTTAACTAGCGGGGGAGGTACTAGCACAGATACGCAGTATTTT,CASSLTSGGGTSTDTQYF
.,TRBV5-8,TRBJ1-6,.,TGTGCCAGCAGAATGATGATGGCCAGCTCCTATAATTCACCCCTCCACTTT,CASRMMMASSYNSPLHF
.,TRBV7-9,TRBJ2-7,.,TGTGCCAGCAGCCCCGCTAGGTACGAGCAGTACTTC,CASSPARYEQYF
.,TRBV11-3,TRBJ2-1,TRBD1,TGTGCCAGCAGCGGTAGGGACAGGTACAATGAGCAGTTCTTC,CASSGRDRYNEQFF
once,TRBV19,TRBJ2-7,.,TGTGCCAGTAGTATAGATCAAACTGCCTACGAGCAGTACTTC,CASSIDQTAYEQYF
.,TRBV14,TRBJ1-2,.,TGTGCCAGCAGCCGGCAGAACTATGGCTACACCTTC,CASSRQNYGYTF
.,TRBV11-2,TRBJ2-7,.,TGTGCCAGCAGCTTAGCCTGGGGGCAGTACGAGCAGTACTTC,CASSLAWGQYEQYF
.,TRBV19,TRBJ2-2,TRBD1,TGTGCCAGTAAGACAGGGGGCCCCCCCCGTTCCGGGGAGCTGTTTTTT,CASKTGGPPRSGELFF
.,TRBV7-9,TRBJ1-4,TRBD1,TGTGCCAGCAGCTCGCCGGGACAGAGGGCAAAACTGTTTTTT,CASSSPGQRAKLFF
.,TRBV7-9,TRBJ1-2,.,TGTGCCAGCAGCCCCAAACAGGACGACTACACCTTC,CASSPKQDDYTF
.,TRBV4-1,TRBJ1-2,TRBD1,TGCGCCAGCAAAACAGGGGGCGGGTCTGGGGACTATGGCTACACCTTC,CASKTGGGSGDYGYTF
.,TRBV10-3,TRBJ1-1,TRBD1,TGTGCCATCAGTGGGACACTGGACAGGGTGAACACTGAAGCTTTCTTT,CAISGTLDRVNTEAFF
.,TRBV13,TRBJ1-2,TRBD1,TGTGCCAGCAGCACACAGGGGAGCTATGGCTACACCTTC,CASSTQGSYGYTF
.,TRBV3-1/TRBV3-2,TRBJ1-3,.,TGTGCCAGCACTGGAGGGCGATCGGGCGGAAACACCATATATTTT,CASTGGRSGGNTIYF
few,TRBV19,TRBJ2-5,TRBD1,TGTGCCAGTAGTCTACGGACAGGGGCAGAGACCCAGTACTTC,CASSLRTGAETQYF
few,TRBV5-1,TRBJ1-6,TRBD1,TGCGCCAGCAGCGAGGGACAGCATTATTCACCCCTCCACTTT,CASSEGQHYSPLHF
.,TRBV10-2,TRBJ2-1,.,TGCGCCAGCGGAGGAGACGCGGACAATGAGCAGTTCTTC,CASGGDADNEQFF
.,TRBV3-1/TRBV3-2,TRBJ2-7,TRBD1,TGTGCCAGCAGCGTGTGGGGAGTGGAACAGGGGTACGAGCAGTACTTC,CASSVWGVEQGYEQYF
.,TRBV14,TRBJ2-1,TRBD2,TGTGCCAGCAGTCGCCTAGCGGGGGATCTTGAGCAGTTCTTC,CASSRLAGDLEQFF
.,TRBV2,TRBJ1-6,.,TGTGCCAGCAGTCTCCGACAGCTCCCGAGGAATTCACCCCTCCACTTT,CASSLRQLPRNSPLHF
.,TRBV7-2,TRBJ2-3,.,TGTGCCAGCAGGGACGGGGTCACAGATACGCAGTATTTT,CASRDGVTDTQYF
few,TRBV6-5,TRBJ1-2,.,TGTGCCAGCAGTTACATCAGGACGTCCGGGGGCTATGGCTACACCTTC,CASSYIRTSGGYGYTF
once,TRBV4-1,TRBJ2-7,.,TGCGCCAGCAGCCAAGCGCCAGGGGTTAGGGAGCAGTACTTC,CASSQAPGVREQYF
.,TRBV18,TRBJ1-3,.,TGTGCCAGCTCACCAAAATACGGGATAAATGGAAACACCATATATTTT,CASSPKYGINGNTIYF
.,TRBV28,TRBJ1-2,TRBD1,TGTGCCAGCAGACATGGGACAGGGATATATGGCTACACCTTC,CASRHGTGIYGYTF
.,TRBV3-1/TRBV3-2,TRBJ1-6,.,TGTGCCAGCAGCCAAGATCAGGGGATCTATAATTCACCCCTCCACTTT,CASSQDQGIYNSPLHF
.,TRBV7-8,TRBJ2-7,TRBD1,TGTGCCAGCAGCTTTGGGCTAGGACAGGGGTCCTACGAGCAGTACTTC,CASSFGLGQGSYEQYF
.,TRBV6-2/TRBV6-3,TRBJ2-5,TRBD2,TGTGCCAGCAGTTCGGCTAGCGGGGTAGAGACCCAGTACTTC,CASSSASGVETQYF
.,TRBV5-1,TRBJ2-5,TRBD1,TGCGCCAGCAGCTTGGGGGGACAGATCCAAGAGACCCAGTACTTC,CASSLGGQIQETQYF